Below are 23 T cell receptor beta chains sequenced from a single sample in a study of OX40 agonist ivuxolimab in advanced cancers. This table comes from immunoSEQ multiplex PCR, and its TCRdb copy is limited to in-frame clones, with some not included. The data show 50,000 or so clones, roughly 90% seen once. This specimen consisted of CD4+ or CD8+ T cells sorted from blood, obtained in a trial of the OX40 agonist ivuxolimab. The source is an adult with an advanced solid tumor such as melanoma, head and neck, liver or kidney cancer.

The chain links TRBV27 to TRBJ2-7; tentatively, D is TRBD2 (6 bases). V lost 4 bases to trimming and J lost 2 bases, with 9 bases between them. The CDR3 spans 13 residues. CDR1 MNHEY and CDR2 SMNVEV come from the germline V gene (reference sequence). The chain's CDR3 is CASSSGGAYEQYF. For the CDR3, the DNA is TGTGCCAGCAGTTCCGGCGGGGCCTACGAGCAGTACTTC.

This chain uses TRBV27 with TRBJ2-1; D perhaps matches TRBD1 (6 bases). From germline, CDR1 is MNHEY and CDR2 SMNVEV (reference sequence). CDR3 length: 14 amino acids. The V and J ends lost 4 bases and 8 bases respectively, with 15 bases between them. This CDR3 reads CASSSLTGLDEQFF. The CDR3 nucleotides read TGTGCCAGCAGTTCCCTCACAGGGCTCGATGAGCAGTTCTTC.

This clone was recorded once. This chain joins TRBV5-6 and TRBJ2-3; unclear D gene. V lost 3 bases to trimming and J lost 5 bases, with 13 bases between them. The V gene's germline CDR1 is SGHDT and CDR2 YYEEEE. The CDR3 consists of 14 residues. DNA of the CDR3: TGTGCCAGCAGCTATGGAGTGTTCGGAGATACGCAGTATTTT. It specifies CASSYGVFGDTQYF.

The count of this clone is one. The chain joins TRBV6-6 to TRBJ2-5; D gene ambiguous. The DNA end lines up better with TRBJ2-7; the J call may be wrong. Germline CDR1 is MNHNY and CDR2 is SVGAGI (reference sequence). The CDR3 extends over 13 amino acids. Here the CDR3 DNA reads TGTGCCAGCAGTTACGACGAGTCCTACGAGCAGTACTTC. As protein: CASSYDESYEQYF.

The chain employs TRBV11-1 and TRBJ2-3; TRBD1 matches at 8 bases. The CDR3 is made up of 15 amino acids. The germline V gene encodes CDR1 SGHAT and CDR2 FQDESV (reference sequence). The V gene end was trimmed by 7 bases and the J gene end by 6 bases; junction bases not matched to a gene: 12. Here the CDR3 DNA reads TGTGCCAGCAAATCAACAGGGGGTCTTGGGGATACGCAGTATTTT. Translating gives CASKSTGGLGDTQYF.

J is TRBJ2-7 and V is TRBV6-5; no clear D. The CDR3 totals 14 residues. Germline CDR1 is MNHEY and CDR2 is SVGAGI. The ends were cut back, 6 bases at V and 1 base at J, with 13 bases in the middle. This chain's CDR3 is CASSTTTVSYEQYF. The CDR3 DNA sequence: TGTGCCAGCAGCACGACCACCGTATCCTACGAGCAGTACTTC.

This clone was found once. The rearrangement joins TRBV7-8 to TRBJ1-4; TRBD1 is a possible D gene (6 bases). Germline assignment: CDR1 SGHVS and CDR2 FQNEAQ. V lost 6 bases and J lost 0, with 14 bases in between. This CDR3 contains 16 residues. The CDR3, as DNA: TGTGCCAGCAGTTATCGCAGGGGCTCAACTAATGAAAAACTGTTTTTT. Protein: CASSYRRGSTNEKLFF.

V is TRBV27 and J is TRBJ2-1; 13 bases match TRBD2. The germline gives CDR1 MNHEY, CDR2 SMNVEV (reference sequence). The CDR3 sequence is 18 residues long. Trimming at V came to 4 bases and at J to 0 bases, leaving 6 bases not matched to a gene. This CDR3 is CASSSWTSGGSSYNEQFF. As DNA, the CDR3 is TGTGCCAGCAGTTCATGGACTAGCGGGGGTAGCTCCTACAATGAGCAGTTCTTC.

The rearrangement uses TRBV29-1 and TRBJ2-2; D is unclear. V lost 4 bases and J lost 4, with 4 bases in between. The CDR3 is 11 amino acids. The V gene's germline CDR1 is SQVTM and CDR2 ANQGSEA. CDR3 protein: CSVGATGELFF. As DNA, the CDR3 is TGCAGCGTTGGAGCCACCGGGGAGCTGTTTTTT.

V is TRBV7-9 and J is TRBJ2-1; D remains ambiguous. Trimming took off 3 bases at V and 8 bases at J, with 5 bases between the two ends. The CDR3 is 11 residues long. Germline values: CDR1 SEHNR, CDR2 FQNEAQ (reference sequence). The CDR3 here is CASSFLDEQFF. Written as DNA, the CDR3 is TGTGCCAGCAGCTTTTTGGATGAGCAGTTCTTC.

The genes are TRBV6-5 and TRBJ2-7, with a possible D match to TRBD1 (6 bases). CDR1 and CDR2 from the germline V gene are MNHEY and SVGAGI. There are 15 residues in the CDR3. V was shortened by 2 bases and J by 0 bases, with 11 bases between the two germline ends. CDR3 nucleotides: TGTGCCAGCAGTTACACACCGGACAGCTCCTACGAGCAGTACTTC. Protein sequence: CASSYTPDSSYEQYF.

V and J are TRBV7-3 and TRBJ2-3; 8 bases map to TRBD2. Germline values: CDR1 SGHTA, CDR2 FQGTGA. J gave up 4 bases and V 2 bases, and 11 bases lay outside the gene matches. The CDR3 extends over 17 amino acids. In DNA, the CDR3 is TGTGCCAGCAGCTTAGGGGGTAGCGGGAAGTTGGCAGATACGCAGTATTTT. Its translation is CASSLGGSGKLADTQYF.

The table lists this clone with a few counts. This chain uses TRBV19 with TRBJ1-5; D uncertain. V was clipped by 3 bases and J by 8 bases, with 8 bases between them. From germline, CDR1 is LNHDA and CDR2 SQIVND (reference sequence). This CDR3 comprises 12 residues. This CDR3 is CASSIPSEPQHF. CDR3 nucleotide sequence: TGTGCCAGTAGTATCCCGTCGGAGCCCCAGCATTTT.

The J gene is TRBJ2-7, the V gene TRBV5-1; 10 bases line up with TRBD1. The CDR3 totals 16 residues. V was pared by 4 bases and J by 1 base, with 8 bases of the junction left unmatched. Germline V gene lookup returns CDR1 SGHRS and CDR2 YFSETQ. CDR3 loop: CASSTWDRGGSYEQYF. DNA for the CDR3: TGCGCCAGCAGCACTTGGGACAGGGGAGGGTCCTACGAGCAGTACTTC.

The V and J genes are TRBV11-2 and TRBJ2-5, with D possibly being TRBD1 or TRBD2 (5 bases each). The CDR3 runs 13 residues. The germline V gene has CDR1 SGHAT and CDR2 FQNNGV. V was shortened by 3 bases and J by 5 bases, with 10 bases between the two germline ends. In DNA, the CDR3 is TGTGCCAGCAGCTTTACGGGGCTCGAGACCCAGTACTTC. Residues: CASSFTGLETQYF.

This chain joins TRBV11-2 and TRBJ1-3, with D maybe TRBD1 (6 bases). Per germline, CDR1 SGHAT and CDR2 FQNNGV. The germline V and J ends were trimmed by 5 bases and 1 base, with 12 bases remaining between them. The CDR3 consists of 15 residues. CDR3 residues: CASSTTGLSGNTIYF. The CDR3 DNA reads TGTGCCAGCAGCACTACAGGGCTTTCTGGAAACACCATATATTTT.

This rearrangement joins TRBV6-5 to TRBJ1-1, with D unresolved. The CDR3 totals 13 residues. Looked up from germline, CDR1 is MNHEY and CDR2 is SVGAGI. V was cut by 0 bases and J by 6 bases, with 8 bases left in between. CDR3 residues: CASSYSNKAEAFF. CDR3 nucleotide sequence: TGTGCCAGCAGTTACTCGAATAAGGCTGAAGCTTTCTTT.

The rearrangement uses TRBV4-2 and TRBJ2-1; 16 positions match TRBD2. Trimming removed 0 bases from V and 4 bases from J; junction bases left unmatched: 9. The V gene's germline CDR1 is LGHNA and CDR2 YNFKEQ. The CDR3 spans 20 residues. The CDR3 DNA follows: TGTGCCAGCAGCCAAGAAAGAGGGACTAGCGGGGGGGCCGGTTACAATGAGCAGTTCTTC. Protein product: CASSQERGTSGGAGYNEQFF.

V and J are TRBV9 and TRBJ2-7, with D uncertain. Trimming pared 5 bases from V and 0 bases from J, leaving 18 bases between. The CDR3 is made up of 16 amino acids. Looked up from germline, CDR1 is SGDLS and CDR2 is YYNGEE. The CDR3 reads CASSPWQMQNSYEQYF. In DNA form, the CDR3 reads TGTGCCAGCAGTCCCTGGCAGATGCAAAACTCCTACGAGCAGTACTTC.

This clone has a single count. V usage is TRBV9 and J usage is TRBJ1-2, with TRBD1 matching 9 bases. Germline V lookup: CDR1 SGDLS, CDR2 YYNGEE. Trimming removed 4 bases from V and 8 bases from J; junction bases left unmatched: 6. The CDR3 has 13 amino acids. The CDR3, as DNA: TGTGCCAGCAGCCCACAGGGGGCAGAGGGCTACACCTTC. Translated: CASSPQGAEGYTF.

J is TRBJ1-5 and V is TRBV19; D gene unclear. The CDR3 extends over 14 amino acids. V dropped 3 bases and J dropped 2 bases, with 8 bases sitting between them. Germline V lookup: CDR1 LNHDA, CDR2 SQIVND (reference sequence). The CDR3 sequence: CASSIPAGNQPQHF. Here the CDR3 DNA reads TGTGCCAGTAGTATTCCCGCGGGCAATCAGCCCCAGCATTTT.

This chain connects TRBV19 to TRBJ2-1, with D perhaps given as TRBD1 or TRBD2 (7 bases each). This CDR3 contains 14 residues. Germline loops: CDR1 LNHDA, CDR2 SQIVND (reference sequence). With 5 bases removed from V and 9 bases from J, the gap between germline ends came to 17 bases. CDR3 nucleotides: TGTGCCAGTAGTTGGGGAGGGGGCGGTTTTGAGCAGTTCTTC. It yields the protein CASSWGGGGFEQFF.

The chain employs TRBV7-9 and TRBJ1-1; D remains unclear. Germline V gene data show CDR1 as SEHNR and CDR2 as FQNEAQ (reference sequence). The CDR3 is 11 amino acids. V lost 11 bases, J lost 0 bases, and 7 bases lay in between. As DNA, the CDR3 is TGTGCCGGTGAAGTGAACACTGAAGCTTTCTTT. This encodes CAGEVNTEAFF. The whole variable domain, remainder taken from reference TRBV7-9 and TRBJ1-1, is DTGVSQNPRHKITKRGQNVTFRCDPISEHNRLYWYRQTLGQGPEFLTYFQNEAQLEKSRLLSDRFSAERPKGSFSTLEIQRTEQGDSAMYLCAGEVNTEAFFGQGTRLTVV.